These T cell receptor beta chains were read from a single sample in a study of blood T cells in healthy people across ages. From the 5' RACE reads, TCRdb called clonotypes with MiXCR, one entry per CDR3 protein. Of over 1,500,000 distinct CDR3 sequences in the sample, more than 35% are singletons; the top ten hold more than 20%. Sequenced input: blood. The receptors come from a human donor in good health. Both conserved end residues are part of each CDR3. Fields, in order: V gene, J gene, D gene, clone size, CDR3 protein, CDR3 DNA. The D gene is left open where the match is weak. Rows give clone size only sometimes, using once, few, many, or a class for an expanded clone.

>TRBV5-6|TRBJ2-7|TRBD2|few
CASSPGLAGFYEQYF
TGTGCCAGCAGCCCGGGACTAGCGGGGTTCTACGAGCAGTACTTC
>TRBV29-1|TRBJ1-1|.|.
CSVEVTPEVAFF
TGCAGCGTTGAAGTAACACCCGAAGTAGCTTTCTTT
>TRBV29-1|TRBJ1-1|.|.
CSAGQAMNTEAFF
TGCAGCGCTGGGCAGGCCATGAACACTGAAGCTTTCTTT
>TRBV7-3|TRBJ2-2|TRBD2|.
CASSSPAAGGTGELFF
TGTGCCAGCAGCTCTCCGGCGGCGGGGGGGACCGGGGAGCTGTTTTTT
>TRBV25-1|TRBJ1-2|.|many
CASSDGGYYGYTF
TGTGCCAGCAGTGATGGGGGGTACTATGGCTACACCTTC
>TRBV7-2|TRBJ2-1|.|.
CASSLTAYEQFF
TGTGCCAGCAGCTTAACAGCCTACGAGCAGTTCTTC
>TRBV29-1|TRBJ1-2|.|few
CSVAAVSLHGYTF
TGCAGCGTTGCCGCGGTCAGCCTCCATGGCTACACCTTC
>TRBV12-3/TRBV12-4|TRBJ2-7|TRBD1|.
CASTQGEEQYF
TGTGCCAGCACCCAGGGGGAGGAGCAGTACTTC
>TRBV7-2|TRBJ2-5|.|.
CASSLGGRAEETQYF
TGTGCCAGCAGCTTAGGGGGACGGGCGGAAGAGACCCAGTACTTC
>TRBV12-3/TRBV12-4|TRBJ2-1|.|few
CASSSDVVQFF
TGTGCCAGCAGTTCAGACGTGGTGCAGTTCTTC
>TRBV29-1|TRBJ1-1|.|.
CSVAPRADTEAFF
TGCAGCGTTGCTCCCAGGGCCGACACTGAAGCTTTCTTT
>TRBV12-3/TRBV12-4|TRBJ2-3|.|.
CASHGISSQNTQYF
TGTGCCAGCCACGGGATCTCCTCACAGAATACGCAGTATTTT
>TRBV20-1|TRBJ2-7|TRBD2|.
CSARDPPRVGGTWVDNEQYF
TGCAGTGCTAGAGATCCCCCAAGAGTGGGGGGGACCTGGGTCGACAATGAGCAGTACTTC
>TRBV4-3|TRBJ2-1|.|.
CASSQDFRVNEQFF
TGCGCCAGCAGCCAAGATTTTAGGGTAAATGAGCAGTTCTTC
>TRBV10-3|TRBJ2-3|.|once
CAISENPGPTDTQYF
TGTGCCATCAGTGAGAACCCGGGCCCCACAGATACGCAGTATTTT
>TRBV10-3|TRBJ2-5|TRBD1|few
CAIKSGGGETQYF
TGTGCCATCAAATCAGGGGGCGGTGAGACCCAGTACTTC
>TRBV4-1|TRBJ2-1|TRBD2|.
CASSYRAGDSYDEQFF
TGCGCCAGCAGCTATAGAGCGGGGGACTCCTACGATGAGCAGTTCTTC
>TRBV28|TRBJ2-7|TRBD1|many
CASSPWTGGTYEQYF
TGTGCCAGCAGTCCCTGGACAGGGGGCACCTACGAGCAGTACTTC
>TRBV7-2|TRBJ2-7|.|.
CASSGDPFYEQYF
TGTGCCAGCAGCGGAGACCCATTCTACGAGCAGTACTTC
>TRBV10-1|TRBJ2-4|.|.
CASSERRDNKNIQYF
TGCGCCAGCAGTGAGAGGAGGGACAACAAAAACATTCAGTACTTC
>TRBV6-2/TRBV6-3|TRBJ1-5|.|.
CASSGLQGLGAQHF
TGTGCCAGCAGTGGCTTACAGGGCTTAGGGGCCCAGCATTTT
>TRBV6-5|TRBJ2-5|.|.
CASSPQLGNEQYF
TGTGCCAGCAGTCCGCAACTCGGCAATGAGCAGTACTTC
>TRBV5-1|TRBJ2-2|.|.
CASSLPGHFTGELFF
TGCGCCAGCAGCTTGCCGGGACACTTCACCGGGGAGCTGTTTTTT
>TRBV7-2|TRBJ2-1|.|.
CAGSLPLGTANNEQFF
TGTGCCGGCAGCTTACCTCTCGGGACGGCTAACAATGAGCAGTTCTTC
>TRBV6-5|TRBJ1-2|.|.
CASSNRVGDGYTF
TGTGCCAGCAGTAACAGGGTCGGGGATGGCTACACCTTC
>TRBV12-3/TRBV12-4|TRBJ1-1|.|.
CASSSLATEAFF
TGTGCCAGCAGTTCTCTCGCCACTGAAGCTTTCTTT
>TRBV7-8|TRBJ2-7|TRBD1|.
CASSLGDSGYYEQYF
TGTGCCAGCAGCCTAGGGGACAGCGGATACTACGAGCAGTACTTC
>TRBV4-3|TRBJ2-3|TRBD2|few
CASSHTSGASTDTQYF
TGCGCCAGCAGCCATACTAGCGGGGCGTCCACAGATACGCAGTATTTT
>TRBV28|TRBJ2-6|.|.
CASSSVGHTSFGGANVLTF
TGTGCCAGCAGCAGCGTGGGACACACATCCTTTGGGGGGGCCAACGTCCTGACTTTC
>TRBV7-2|TRBJ2-1|.|few
CASSLDSRWENEQFF
TGTGCCAGCAGCTTAGATTCGAGGTGGGAGAATGAGCAGTTCTTC
>TRBV2|TRBJ1-1|.|.
CASREGVFLNTEAFF
TGTGCCAGCAGGGAAGGGGTCTTCCTGAACACTGAAGCTTTCTTT
>TRBV28|TRBJ1-5|.|.
CASKGPYSNQPQHF
TGTGCCAGCAAAGGGCCTTATAGCAATCAGCCCCAGCATTTT
>TRBV20-1|TRBJ1-1|.|few
CSAAPWDEAFF
TGCAGTGCAGCCCCGTGGGATGAAGCTTTCTTT
>TRBV7-2|TRBJ2-4|.|.
CASSPQIENIQYF
TGTGCCAGCAGCCCCCAGATCGAAAACATTCAGTACTTC
>TRBV28|TRBJ1-2|.|few
CASKILNYGYTF
TGTGCCAGCAAAATCCTAAACTATGGCTACACCTTC
>TRBV4-1|TRBJ1-2|.|few
CASSRGPDRTVYGYTF
TGCGCCAGCAGCCGTGGTCCGGACAGAACTGTCTATGGCTACACCTTC
>TRBV7-2|TRBJ2-1|.|.
CASSFWADEQFF
TGTGCCAGCAGCTTCTGGGCGGATGAGCAGTTCTTC
>TRBV20-1|TRBJ2-5|TRBD2|few
CSARVAGGRSLETQYF
TGCAGTGCTAGAGTGGCGGGGGGCCGTTCCTTAGAGACCCAGTACTTC
>TRBV3-1|TRBJ2-1|TRBD1|.
CASSQGDRGRRDEQFF
TGTGCCAGCAGCCAAGGGGATAGGGGGCGCCGGGATGAGCAGTTCTTC
>TRBV5-5|TRBJ2-5|TRBD1|.
CASSHGTGGRLETQYF
TGTGCCAGCAGCCACGGGACAGGGGGTCGATTAGAGACCCAGTACTTC
>TRBV12-3/TRBV12-4|TRBJ1-2|.|.
CASSFSLGFSGYTF
TGTGCCAGCAGTTTTTCGTTAGGGTTTAGTGGCTACACCTTC
>TRBV29-1|TRBJ2-1|.|many
CSGDHNSYNEQFF
TGCAGCGGGGACCACAACTCCTACAATGAGCAGTTCTTC
>TRBV6-4|TRBJ1-2|.|many
CASSDEGGTYGYTF
TGTGCCAGCAGTGACGAAGGGGGAACATATGGCTACACCTTC
>TRBV10-3|TRBJ1-1|TRBD1|few
CAISGGDRDEAFF
TGTGCCATCAGTGGGGGAGACAGGGATGAAGCTTTCTTT
>TRBV7-9|TRBJ2-4|TRBD2|.
CASSFTSAGRRTLAKNIQYF
TGTGCCAGCAGCTTTACTAGCGCGGGCAGACGAACCCTAGCCAAAAACATTCAGTACTTC
>TRBV3-1|TRBJ2-3|.|few
CASSQECGNRYTQYF
TGTGCCAGCAGCCAAGAATGCGGAAACCGGTATACGCAGTATTTT
>TRBV4-1|TRBJ1-1|.|once
CASSPDTRTTEAFF
TGCGCCAGCAGCCCTGACACCCGAACGACTGAAGCTTTCTTT
>TRBV6-5|TRBJ1-1|.|.
CASSPLQGEAFF
TGTGCCAGCAGTCCACTCCAGGGTGAAGCTTTCTTT
>TRBV10-3|TRBJ2-7|.|.
CAISEPVTYEQYF
TGTGCCATCAGTGAACCGGTTACCTACGAGCAGTACTTC
>TRBV12-3/TRBV12-4|TRBJ2-3|.|.
CASRVGEGSTDTQYF
TGTGCCAGCAGAGTGGGGGAAGGTAGCACAGATACGCAGTATTTT